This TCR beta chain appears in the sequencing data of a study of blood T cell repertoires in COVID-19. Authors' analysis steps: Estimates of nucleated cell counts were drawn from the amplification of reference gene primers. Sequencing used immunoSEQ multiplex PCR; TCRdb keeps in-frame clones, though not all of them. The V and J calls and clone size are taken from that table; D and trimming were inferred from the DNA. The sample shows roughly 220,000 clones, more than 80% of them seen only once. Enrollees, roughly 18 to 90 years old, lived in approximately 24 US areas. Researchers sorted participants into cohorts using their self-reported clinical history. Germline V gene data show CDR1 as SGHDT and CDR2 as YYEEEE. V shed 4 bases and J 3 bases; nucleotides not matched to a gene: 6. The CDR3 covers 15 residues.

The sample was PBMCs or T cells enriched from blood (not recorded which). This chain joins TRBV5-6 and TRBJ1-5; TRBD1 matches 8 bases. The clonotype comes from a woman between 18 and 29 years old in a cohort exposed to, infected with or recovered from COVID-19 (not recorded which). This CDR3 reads CASSVGTGVNQPQHF. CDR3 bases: TGTGCCAGCAGCGTGGGGACAGGTGTCAATCAGCCCCAGCATTTT.